The clone carrying this T cell receptor beta chain came up many times. Its antigen is currently unknown. Amplification of TCR beta CDR3 regions used RNA transcripts. The first round was an RT-PCR with HTBI primers, and the second round was a multiplex PCR. TCRdb fed the multiplex PCR reads into MiXCR, producing one record per CDR3 protein. There are approximately 540,000 distinct CDR3 sequences in the sample; about two fifths occur only once, and roughly 4% lies in the top ten. This CDR3 is built from 17 residues. Germline CDR1 DFQATT, CDR2 SNEGSKA (reference sequence). The source of the sample is a study of Graves' ophthalmopathy and Graves' hyperthyroidism. Diagnostic conclusions were grounded in clinical symptoms, serum thyroxine, TRAb, thyroid ultrasound and orbital computed tomography. Regarding the study as a whole: Most thyroid-expanded clonotypes exceeding 0.001 frequency were also found in blood.

Input material: peripheral blood or thyroid tissue (not recorded which). The V and J genes are TRBV20-1 and TRBJ2-7, with 11 bases fitting TRBD2. This receptor was taken from an adult man with Graves' hyperthyroidism. This CDR3 is CSVSIRPGLAASYEQYF. Written as DNA, the CDR3 is TGCAGCGTTTCAATCCGCCCGGGACTAGCGGCCTCCTACGAGCAGTACTTC.